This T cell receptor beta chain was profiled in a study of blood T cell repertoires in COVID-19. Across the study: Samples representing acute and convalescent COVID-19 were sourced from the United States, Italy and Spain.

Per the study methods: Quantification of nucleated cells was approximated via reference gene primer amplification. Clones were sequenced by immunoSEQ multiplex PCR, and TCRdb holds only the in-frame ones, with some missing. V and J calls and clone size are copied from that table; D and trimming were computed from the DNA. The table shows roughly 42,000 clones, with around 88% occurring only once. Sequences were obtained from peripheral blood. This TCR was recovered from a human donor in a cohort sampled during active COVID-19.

The DNA of the CDR3 is TGTGCCAGCAGCTCCTCAGGCCGGTCCAGGCTCGGTGGCTACACCTTC. Protein sequence: CASSSSGRSRLGGYTF. The chain is built from TRBV7-2 and TRBJ1-2; D uncertain. CDR3 length: 16 amino acids. The germline V gene has CDR1 SGHTA and CDR2 FQGNSA. V gave up 4 bases and J gave up 7 bases, with 22 bases separating them.